This paragraph covers one TCR beta chain sequence. With 3 bases removed from V and 0 bases from J, the gap between germline ends came to 8 bases. Germline V gene data show CDR1 as SNHLY and CDR2 as FYNNEI. The length of the CDR3 is 14 residues. The data derive from a study of blood T cell repertoires in COVID-19. The wider study: Samples representing acute and convalescent COVID-19 were sourced from the United States, Italy and Spain. Sources were T cells, B-cell-depleted T cells, or PBMCs; the material itself was cDNA or gDNA.

Original processing notes: Using reference gene primer amplification, nucleated cell counts were estimated. Assay: immunoSEQ multiplex PCR; the TCRdb copy retains only in-frame clones and omits some. That table is the source of V, J and clone size, and D and trimming were worked out from the DNA. The table includes approximately 300,000 clones, 70% to 85% detected once. The Seattle patients, enrolled during active infection, were followed longitudinally. The sequence derives from a human donor with COVID-19, enrolled during active disease. The donor label of this sample is uncertain. The V gene is TRBV2, the J gene TRBJ1-1; no clear D. Specimen: peripheral blood. In DNA, the CDR3 is TGTGCCAGCAGTGAGGGCAGCTTGAACACTGAAGCTTTCTTT. Its protein is CASSEGSLNTEAFF.